Listed below are T cell receptor beta chains from one sample, sequenced in a study of blood T cell repertoires in COVID-19. TCRdb's table, derived via immunoSEQ multiplex PCR, lists solely in-frame clones and lacks some. The sample has roughly 230,000 clones, roughly 81% seen once. The sample was PBMCs or T cells enriched from blood (not recorded which). The receptor set was obtained from a woman aged 45 to 65 who had been exposed to COVID-19. The CDR3 runs from the conserved cysteine through the conserved F or W. D genes are given only for firm matches. Size values are once, few and many counts, or a class for expanded clones, and some rows have none.

j_gene | abundance | d_gene | v_gene | CDR3nt | CDR3aa
TRBJ1-4 | NA | TRBD1 | TRBV19 | TGTGCCAGTGGAATAGGGACAGGGCCCGAAAAACTGTTTTTT | CASGIGTGPEKLFF
TRBJ1-1 | NA | NA | TRBV10-3 | TGTGCCATCATGGCGGCAGATAAAGCTTTCTTT | CAIMAADKAFF
TRBJ1-1 | NA | NA | TRBV5-1 | TGCGCCAGCAGCAGGACGGCCGGGGGCACTGAAGCTTTCTTT | CASSRTAGGTEAFF
TRBJ2-2 | once | NA | TRBV5-1 | TGCGCCAGCAGCTTGGCCCCCGGTGGCGGGGAGCTGTTTTTT | CASSLAPGGGELFF
TRBJ1-1 | NA | NA | TRBV25-1 | TGTGCCAGCACCCCCCTCGGGGTGAACACTGAAGCTTTCTTT | CASTPLGVNTEAFF
TRBJ2-5 | once | NA | TRBV5-6 | TGTGCCAGCAGCTTCGGACGGGGACTGACTCTACAGACCCAGTACTTC | CASSFGRGLTLQTQYF
TRBJ1-4 | NA | TRBD1 | TRBV4-3 | TGCGCCAGCAGCCAAGCTCCGACAGGGAATGAAAAACTGTTTTTT | CASSQAPTGNEKLFF
TRBJ2-3 | NA | NA | TRBV30 | TGTGCCTGGGGTCGCAGGGGAGGCACAGATACGCAGTATTTT | CAWGRRGGTDTQYF
TRBJ1-1 | NA | TRBD1 | TRBV19 | TGTGCCAGTAGCTCGTATATCCCGGACAGGGGCGGCGAAGCTTTCTTT | CASSSYIPDRGGEAFF
TRBJ1-1 | NA | NA | TRBV7-3 | TGTGCCAGCAGTTCCGGGACATCGGGCACTGAAGCTTTCTTT | CASSSGTSGTEAFF
TRBJ2-3 | NA | TRBD1 | TRBV29-1 | TGCAGCGTTGGTGGGACAGGGGGTAACACAGATACGCAGTATTTT | CSVGGTGGNTDTQYF
TRBJ2-1 | once | NA | TRBV30 | TGTGCCTGGAGTGCGGTGGGAGTCAGAGGAGTCAATGAGCAGTTCTTC | CAWSAVGVRGVNEQFF
TRBJ1-2 | NA | TRBD1 | TRBV3-1/TRBV3-2 | TGTGCCAGCAGGCCAGAGGACAGGGTCACTTTCTATGGCTACACCTTC | CASRPEDRVTFYGYTF
TRBJ2-1 | NA | TRBD2 | TRBV4-3 | TGCGCCAGCAGCCACGCTAGCGGGGGGGCTAATGAGCAGTTCTTC | CASSHASGGANEQFF
TRBJ2-1 | NA | TRBD1 | TRBV10-2 | TGCGCCAGCAGTTCCCCGGACAGGGGGGACAATGAGCAGTTCTTC | CASSSPDRGDNEQFF
TRBJ1-6 | NA | NA | TRBV15 | TGTGCCACCAGCCGCCAGAGGTCCTATAATTCACCCCTCCACTTT | CATSRQRSYNSPLHF
TRBJ1-1 | few | NA | TRBV10-3 | TGTGCCATCAGGCGACAGGAAGGTGAAGCTTTCTTT | CAIRRQEGEAFF
TRBJ1-1 | NA | NA | TRBV5-1 | TGCGCCAGCAGCTTGGAGATGGGGCCCGTGAACACTGAAGCTTTCTTT | CASSLEMGPVNTEAFF
TRBJ2-2 | many | TRBD2 | TRBV5-1 | TGCGCCAGCAGCTTGGAGAGCGGGGGCCTCTCCGCGAACACCGGGGAGCTGTTTTTT | CASSLESGGLSANTGELFF
TRBJ1-3 | NA | NA | TRBV7-9 | TGTGCCAGCACCCCAGTCTCCTTCTCTGGAAACACCATATATTTT | CASTPVSFSGNTIYF
TRBJ2-3 | NA | NA | TRBV3-1/TRBV3-2 | TGTGCCAGCAGCCCACCAGGGCCCGATCAGTATTTT | CASSPPGPDQYF
TRBJ2-5 | NA | NA | TRBV7-9 | TGTGCCAGCAGCTTAGCGCGACACAAAGAGACCCAGTACTTC | CASSLARHKETQYF
TRBJ1-6 | NA | TRBD1 | TRBV19 | TGTGCCAGTACCATTGACAGGGGGTCTTCACCCCTCCACTTT | CASTIDRGSSPLHF
TRBJ2-7 | NA | NA | TRBV5-4 | TGTGCCAGCAGCTTTTCGGGGTACGAGCAGTACTTC | CASSFSGYEQYF
TRBJ2-5 | NA | TRBD1 | TRBV9 | TGTGCCAGCAGCCTGACGGACAGGGAAGAGGAGACCCAGTACTTC | CASSLTDREEETQYF
TRBJ2-6 | few | NA | TRBV28 | TGTGCCAGCAGACCCGACGGAGCCGGGGCCAACGTCCTGACTTTC | CASRPDGAGANVLTF
TRBJ2-7 | NA | NA | TRBV11-2 | TGTGCCAGCAGCTCCGGGACACACCTCTCCTACGAGCAGTACTTC | CASSSGTHLSYEQYF
TRBJ1-2 | NA | NA | TRBV9 | TGTGCCAGCAGCGTAGGTCCGGGGTCTCGTGGCTACACCTTC | CASSVGPGSRGYTF
TRBJ1-6 | NA | NA | TRBV5-8 | TGTGCCAGCAGTGACTACGGCCCCCGGGACACCAATAATTCACCCCTCCACTTT | CASSDYGPRDTNNSPLHF
TRBJ2-1 | NA | TRBD2 | TRBV5-1 | TGCGCCAGCAGCTTGGCCGGGGGGGCGTACAATGAGCAGTTCTTC | CASSLAGGAYNEQFF
TRBJ1-2 | NA | TRBD1 | TRBV27 | TGTGCCATCCGTACTCCGGGACAGGATTCTAACTATGGCTACACCTTC | CAIRTPGQDSNYGYTF
TRBJ1-6 | NA | TRBD1 | TRBV27 | TGTGCCAGCAGTTTTAGTGGGACAGGGGGTTATAACCATAATTCACCCCTCCACTTT | CASSFSGTGGYNHNSPLHF
TRBJ2-3 | NA | TRBD2 | TRBV11-2 | TGTGCCAGCAGCCCACGACGGGGGGGAAGCACAGATACGCAGTATTTT | CASSPRRGGSTDTQYF
TRBJ2-4 | NA | NA | TRBV6-6 | TGTGCCAGCAGTTACTCTCCAGGGAACATTCAGTACTTC | CASSYSPGNIQYF
TRBJ2-2 | NA | TRBD1 | TRBV7-2 | TGTGCCAGCAGCTCGTCGACAGGGAATGGGGAGCTGTTTTTT | CASSSSTGNGELFF
TRBJ1-1 | NA | NA | TRBV16 | TGTGCCAGCAGCCAATTTGGAGACGTTTGGAACACTGAAGCTTTCTTT | CASSQFGDVWNTEAFF
TRBJ1-4 | NA | NA | TRBV10-2 | TGCGCCAGCAGTGAGGTCAGGGAGGTTGCTAATGAAAAACTGTTTTTT | CASSEVREVANEKLFF
TRBJ2-1 | NA | NA | TRBV12-3/TRBV12-4 | TGTGCCAGCAGTTCTAGACCTGTTAATGAGCAGTTCTTC | CASSSRPVNEQFF
TRBJ1-5 | many | NA | TRBV6-5 | TGTGCCAGCAGTTACTCCGCAGAACCCCATCAGCCCCAGCATTTT | CASSYSAEPHQPQHF
TRBJ2-3 | NA | TRBD2 | TRBV24-1 | TGTGCCACCAGTGAGGGACGGGGGGTTGTAGATACGCAGTATTTT | CATSEGRGVVDTQYF
TRBJ1-2 | NA | NA | TRBV2 | TGTGCCAGCAATCAACAGGGCCCTAACTATGGCTACACCTTC | CASNQQGPNYGYTF
TRBJ1-2 | NA | NA | TRBV28 | TGTGCCAGCAGTTTAGAGGAGGGAAACTATGGCTACACCTTC | CASSLEEGNYGYTF
TRBJ2-3 | once | NA | TRBV12-3/TRBV12-4 | TGTGCCAGCAGTTTCGGGGGTACGCAGTATTTT | CASSFGGTQYF
TRBJ2-1 | NA | TRBD2 | TRBV5-5 | TGTGCCAGCAGCTTCCTAGCGGGGGCGGGCAATGAGCAGTTCTTC | CASSFLAGAGNEQFF
TRBJ1-3 | NA | NA | TRBV14 | TGTGCCAGCAGCCCATACGCACAGGGAGTTGGAAACACCATATATTTT | CASSPYAQGVGNTIYF
TRBJ1-3 | NA | NA | TRBV19 | TGTGCCAGTAGTTCGACCCCTAGCTCTGGAAACACCATATATTTT | CASSSTPSSGNTIYF
TRBJ1-2 | NA | TRBD1 | TRBV7-8 | TGTGCCAGCAGCTCCTCCGGGACAGCTATTACCTATGGCTACACCTTC | CASSSSGTAITYGYTF
TRBJ1-2 | NA | NA | TRBV5-4 | TGTGCCAGCAGCTTGGGTCGGGTGGGCTACACCTTC | CASSLGRVGYTF
TRBJ1-5 | NA | NA | TRBV2 | TGTGCCAGCAGTGACGGGGGGGAGGATCAGCCCCAGCATTTT | CASSDGGEDQPQHF
TRBJ1-1 | NA | NA | TRBV7-9 | TGTGCCAGCAGCTTAGCTCCCGGGGGGATTATGAACACTGAAGCTTTCTTT | CASSLAPGGIMNTEAFF
TRBJ1-2 | NA | TRBD1 | TRBV5-1 | TGCGCCAGCAGCTTGGGGCAGGGGGCGCGTGGCTACACCTTC | CASSLGQGARGYTF
TRBJ2-2 | NA | NA | TRBV18 | TGTGCCAGCTCACCACCGAGGGGGACCACCGGGGAGCTGTTTTTT | CASSPPRGTTGELFF
TRBJ1-2 | few | TRBD1 | TRBV10-1 | TGCGCCAGCAGTCCTCGGGACAGGGCCTATGGCTACACCTTC | CASSPRDRAYGYTF
TRBJ2-2 | NA | NA | TRBV27 | TGTGCCAGCAGCTACGCGGTGAACACCGGGGAGCTGTTTTTT | CASSYAVNTGELFF